This passage covers 9 T cell receptor beta chains from one sample sequenced in a study of spatial heterogeneity in lung cancer. Time point in this sample: sample taken at primary tumor resection. TCRdb re-derived calls from the 5' RACE reads in MiXCR, one entry per CDR3 protein. Among around 23,000 distinct CDR3 sequences listed, over 3% were seen once. The starting material was PBMCs, obtained at surgery. These receptors came from a female donor with early-stage non-small cell lung cancer.

This clonotype was observed many times. This chain joins TRBV14 and TRBJ2-1, with D possibly TRBD2 on 6 matching bases. V was trimmed by 5 bases and J by 4 bases, leaving 9 bases between them. The CDR3 consists of 13 residues. Germline lookup yields CDR1 SGHDN and CDR2 FVKESK. CDR3 in DNA: TGTGCCAGCAGCAAGACTAGGTACAATGAGCAGTTCTTC. Protein sequence: CASSKTRYNEQFF.

This clonotype was found many times. The chain combines TRBV24-1 with TRBJ2-7, with unresolved D. Per the germline V gene, CDR1 is KGHDR and CDR2 is SFDVKD. V was trimmed by 10 bases and J by 5 bases, leaving 14 bases between them. This CDR3 spans 12 amino acids. The DNA of the CDR3 is TGTGCCACTCCGTCGAGGTTCCACGAGCAGTACTTC. Residues: CATPSRFHEQYF.

This clonotype was seen many times. The CDR3 sequence: CASSLSREEYNEQFF. The CDR3 bases are TGTGCCAGCAGCCTTTCGCGGGAGGAGTACAATGAGCAGTTCTTC. This sequence joins TRBV7-2 and TRBJ2-1, with 8 bases identical to TRBD2. With V trimmed by 5 bases and J by 4 bases, 7 bases remained unmatched. Germline V gene lookup returns CDR1 SGHTA and CDR2 FQGNSA. The CDR3 runs to 15 residues.

This clonotype was detected ten times or more. The chain couples TRBV11-2 to TRBJ2-1, with 8 bases that match TRBD1. Germline values: CDR1 SGHAT, CDR2 FQNNGV. The length of the CDR3 is 15 residues. The J segment lost 6 bases and the V segment lost 5 bases, leaving 9 bases of the junction unmatched. The CDR3 here is CASSPVRDRSNEQFF. In nucleotides, the CDR3 is TGTGCCAGCAGCCCGGTCCGGGACAGGTCCAATGAGCAGTTCTTC. Drawing the rest from reference TRBV11-2 and TRBJ2-1, the complete variable domain is EAGVAQSPRYKIIEKRQSVAFWCNPISGHATLYWYQQILGQGPKLLIQFQNNGVVDDSQLPKDRFSAERLKGVDSTLKIQPAKLEDSAVYLCASSPVRDRSNEQFFGPGTRLTVL.

This clonotype has a count of ten or more. The rearrangement joins TRBV20-1 to TRBJ2-5, with 11 bases matching TRBD1. Looked up from germline, CDR1 is DFQATT and CDR2 is SNEGSKA (reference sequence). V dropped 0 bases and J dropped 4; count of bases not matched to a gene: 10. This CDR3 region has 17 residues. The CDR3 sequence: CSARDPWTGGEIETQYF. As DNA, the CDR3 is TGCAGTGCTAGAGATCCCTGGACAGGGGGCGAAATAGAGACCCAGTACTTC.

The chain employs TRBV9 and TRBJ2-1; D ambiguous. Per germline, CDR1 SGDLS and CDR2 YYNGEE. V was cut by 0 bases and J by 7 bases, with 8 bases left in between. The CDR3 is made up of 13 amino acids. CDR3 bases: TGTGCCAGCAGCGTAGCCTTTCCAAATGAGCAGTTCTTC. The encoded protein is CASSVAFPNEQFF.

This clonotype has a count of ten or more. This rearrangement joins TRBV6-2 or TRBV6-3 to TRBJ2-7; 9 bases match TRBD2. Germline CDR1 and CDR2: MNHEY and SVGEGT. Trimming cost V 6 bases and J 0 bases; bases outside gene matches: 6. The CDR3 runs 15 residues. The CDR3 region has the DNA TGTGCCAGCAGGTTAGCGGGAGACTACTCCTACGAGCAGTACTTC. Its protein product is CASRLAGDYSYEQYF.

This clonotype was detected many times. This chain uses TRBV2 with TRBJ2-7; 7 positions match TRBD2. J gave up 6 bases and V 6 bases, and 5 bases lay outside the gene matches. Per germline, CDR1 SNHLY and CDR2 FYNNEI. The CDR3 spans 12 residues. The CDR3 coding sequence is TGTGCCAGCAGAGACGCGGGGGTCGAGCAGTACTTC. It encodes CASRDAGVEQYF.

Details on this clonotype: Germline is not matched at one junction end, which may reflect a read error. The chain is built from TRBV7-7 and TRBJ2-2; tentatively, D is TRBD2 (5 bases). In germline, CDR1 is SSHAT, CDR2 FNYEAQ (reference sequence). CDR3 length equals 13 residues. CDR3 residues: CASSPIATGELFF. DNA for the CDR3: TGTGCTAGCAGCCCCATAGCGACCGGGGAGCTGTTTTTT.